This TCR beta chain appears in the sequencing data of a study of CD8+CD57+ T cells in acquired aplastic anemia. Study-level results: Patients and controls turned out to have 25 to 35 CD8+ CDR3 sequences in common.

With respect to this clonotype: Its cognate antigen is unknown.

Germline V gene data show CDR1 as SGHTA and CDR2 as FQGTGA. V was trimmed by 5 bases and J by 3 bases, leaving 22 bases between them. The length of the CDR3 is 17 residues. CDR3 and TCR beta VDJ profiling relied on a genomic DNA template. TCRdb itself ran the reads through MiXCR, one entry per CDR3 protein. Found here are a few hundred thousand distinct CDR3 sequences, around three fifths of them singletons; the top ten hold 1% to 1.5%. All patients picked for sequencing had shown, by flow cytometry, an expansion of CD8+CD57+ cells. All patients were therapy-naive when blood was sampled. Sequencing was done on a sample of sorted CD4+, CD8+, or CD8+CD57+ T cells (not recorded which) from PBMCs. This chain connects TRBV7-3 to TRBJ2-5; either TRBD1 or TRBD2 may supply D (6 bases each). This clonotype was obtained from a human donor with aplastic anemia. The DNA for the CDR3 is TGTGCCAGCAGCCCGACACCGCGGGACACCGGGGAAGAGACCCAGTACTTC. Translation gives CASSPTPRDTGEETQYF.